This T cell receptor beta chain was recovered during a study of tumor-infiltrating lymphocytes in localized non-small cell lung cancer. General study findings and limits: Tumor T-cell fraction from TCR sequencing was not associated with recurrence-free survival (p = 0.61). T-cell fraction did not differ between immunotypes IM1 and IM2. Higher tumor T cell infiltration than in uninvolved lung was supported by TCRbeta sequencing.

Sequencing used immunoSEQ multiplex PCR; TCRdb keeps in-frame clones, though not all of them. The data show some 30,000 clones, 70% to 90% seen once. Deletions cut 8 bases from V and 0 bases from J, with 11 bases between. Germline V gene lookup returns CDR1 SGHRS and CDR2 YFSETQ. The CDR3 is made up of 13 amino acids. Worth noting for this clone: Its antigen is undetermined.

The TCR comes from a human donor with non-small cell lung cancer. Sequenced sample: lung tumor tissue. The chain couples TRBV5-1 to TRBJ2-5; tentatively, D is TRBD1 or TRBD2 (5 bases each). CDR3 residues: CASRWGYQETQYF. The CDR3 DNA sequence: TGCGCCAGTAGGTGGGGGTACCAAGAGACCCAGTACTTC.